This TCR beta chain emerged from a study of OX40 agonist ivuxolimab in advanced cancers. Turning to this clone: Its antigen is currently unknown.

This CDR3 is built from 11 residues. The germline V gene encodes CDR1 LGHNA and CDR2 YNFKEQ. Trimming took off 4 bases at V and 6 bases at J, with 7 bases between the two ends. Blood samples were obtained at baseline, cycle 4 day 1, and cycle 7 day 1. Whole-study findings and limits: Expanded clones belonging to CD8+ T cells outnumbered, on average, those of CD4+. Clonal expansion was among the lowest in partial responders at 0.1-3.0 mg/kg, especially CD8+. Also showing low normalized T-cell clonal expansion were some of the nonresponders.

This table comes from immunoSEQ multiplex PCR, and its TCRdb copy is limited to in-frame clones, with some not included. The sample lists roughly 64,000 clones, approximately 80% occurring once. This TCR derives from an adult with an advanced solid tumor such as melanoma, head and neck, liver or kidney cancer. Specimen: CD4+ or CD8+ T cells sorted from blood, collected in a trial of the OX40 agonist ivuxolimab. This chain links TRBV4-2 with TRBJ2-7; D is ambiguous. CDR3 DNA: TGTGCCAGCAGCCTAACCGGCGAGCAGTACTTC. This translates into CASSLTGEQYF.